Listed here is a single TCR beta chain. Its target is not known. The source of the sample is a study of blood T cells in healthy people across ages. The study's findings and limits: Fewer expanded clones and more diversity marked long-lived versus aged donors.

Per the germline V gene, CDR1 is LGHDT and CDR2 is YNNKEL (reference sequence). Germline trimming cut 3 bases from V and 0 bases from J; bases unmatched to any gene: 7. There are 17 residues in the CDR3. Using a J-beta primer mix together with a sample-barcoded 5' primer, a second PCR was run for about 6 to 11 cycles. TCRdb re-called the 5' RACE reads with MiXCR, one entry per CDR3 protein. The table records about 1.5 million distinct CDR3 sequences, 42% of them present only once. V and J are TRBV3-1 and TRBJ2-1, with 8 positions matching TRBD2. The receptor comes from a woman under 30 in good health. The sequencing sample was made of blood. CDR3 residues: CASSQTGSGVSYNEQFF. The CDR3 nucleotides are TGTGCCAGCAGCCAGACGGGTAGCGGGGTCTCCTACAATGAGCAGTTCTTC.